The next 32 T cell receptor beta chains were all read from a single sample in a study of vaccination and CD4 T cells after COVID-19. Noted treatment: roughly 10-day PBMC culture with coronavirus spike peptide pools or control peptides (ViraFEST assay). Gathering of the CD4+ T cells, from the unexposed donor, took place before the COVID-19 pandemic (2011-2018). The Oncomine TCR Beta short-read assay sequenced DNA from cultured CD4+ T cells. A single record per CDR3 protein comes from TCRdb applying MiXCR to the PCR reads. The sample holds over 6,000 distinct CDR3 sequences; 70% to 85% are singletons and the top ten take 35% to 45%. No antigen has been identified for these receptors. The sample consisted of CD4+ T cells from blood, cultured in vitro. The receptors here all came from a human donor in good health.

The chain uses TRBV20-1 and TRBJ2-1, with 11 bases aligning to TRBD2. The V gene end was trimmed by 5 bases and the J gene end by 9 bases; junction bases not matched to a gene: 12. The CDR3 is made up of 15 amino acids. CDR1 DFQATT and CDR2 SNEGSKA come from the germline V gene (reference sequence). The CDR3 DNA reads TGCAGTGCTCACCGTAGCGGGGGGGTTTTGGCTGAGCAGTTCTTC. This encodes CSAHRSGGVLAEQFF.

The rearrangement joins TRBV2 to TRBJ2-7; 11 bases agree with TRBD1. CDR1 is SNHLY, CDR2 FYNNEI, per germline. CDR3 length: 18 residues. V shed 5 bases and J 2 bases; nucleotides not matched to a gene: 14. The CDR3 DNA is TGTGCCAGCAGTCTAAGGACAGGGGGCCTAGCGATACCCTACGAGCAGTACTTC. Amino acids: CASSLRTGGLAIPYEQYF.

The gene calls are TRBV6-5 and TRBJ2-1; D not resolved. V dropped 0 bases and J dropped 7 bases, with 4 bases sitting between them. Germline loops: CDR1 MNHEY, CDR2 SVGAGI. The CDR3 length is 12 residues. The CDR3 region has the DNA TGTGCCAGCAGTTACTCGAGGAATGAGCAGTTCTTC. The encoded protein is CASSYSRNEQFF.

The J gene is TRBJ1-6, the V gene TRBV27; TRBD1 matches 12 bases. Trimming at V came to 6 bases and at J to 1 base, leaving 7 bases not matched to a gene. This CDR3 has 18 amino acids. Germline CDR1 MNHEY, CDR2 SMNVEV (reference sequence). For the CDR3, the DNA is TGTGCCAGCAGCTACCGGGACAGGGGGCTGTCCTATAATTCACCCCTCCACTTT. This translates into CASSYRDRGLSYNSPLHF.

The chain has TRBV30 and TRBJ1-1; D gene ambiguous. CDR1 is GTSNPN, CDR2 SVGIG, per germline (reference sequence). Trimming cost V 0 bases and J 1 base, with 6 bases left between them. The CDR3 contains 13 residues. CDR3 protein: CAWSVGRNTEAFF. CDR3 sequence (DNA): TGTGCCTGGAGTGTAGGCAGGAACACTGAAGCTTTCTTT. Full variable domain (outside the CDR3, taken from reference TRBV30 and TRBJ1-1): SQTIHQWPATLVQPVGSPLSLECTVEGTSNPNLYWYRQAAGRGLQLLFYSVGIGQISSEVPQNLSASRPQDRQFILSSKKLLLSDSGFYLCAWSVGRNTEAFFGQGTRLTVV.

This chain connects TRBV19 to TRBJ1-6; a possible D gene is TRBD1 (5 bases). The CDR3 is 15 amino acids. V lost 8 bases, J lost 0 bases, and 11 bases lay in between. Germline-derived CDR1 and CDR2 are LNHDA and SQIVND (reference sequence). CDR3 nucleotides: TGTGCCAGTGGGGCAGCAGTCTCCTATAATTCACCCCTCCACTTT. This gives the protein CASGAAVSYNSPLHF.

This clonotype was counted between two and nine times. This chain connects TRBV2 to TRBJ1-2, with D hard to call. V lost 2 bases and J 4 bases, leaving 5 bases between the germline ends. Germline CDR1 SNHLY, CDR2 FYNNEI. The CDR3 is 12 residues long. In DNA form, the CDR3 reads TGTGCCAGCAGTGAACGCACCTATGGCTACACCTTC. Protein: CASSERTYGYTF.

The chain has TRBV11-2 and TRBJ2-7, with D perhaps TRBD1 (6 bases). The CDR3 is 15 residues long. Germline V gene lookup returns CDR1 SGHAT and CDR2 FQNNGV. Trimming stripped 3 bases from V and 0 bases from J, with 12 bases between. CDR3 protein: CASSLMGASSYEQYF. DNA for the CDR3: TGTGCCAGCAGCTTGATGGGGGCCAGCTCCTACGAGCAGTACTTC.

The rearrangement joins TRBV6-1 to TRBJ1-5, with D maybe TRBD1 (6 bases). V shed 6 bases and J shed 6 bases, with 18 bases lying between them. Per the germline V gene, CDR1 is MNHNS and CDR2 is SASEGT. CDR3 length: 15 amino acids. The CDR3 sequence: CASRASGGAGQPQHF. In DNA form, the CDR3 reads TGTGCCAGCAGGGCATCGGGGGGGGCAGGTCAGCCCCAGCATTTT.

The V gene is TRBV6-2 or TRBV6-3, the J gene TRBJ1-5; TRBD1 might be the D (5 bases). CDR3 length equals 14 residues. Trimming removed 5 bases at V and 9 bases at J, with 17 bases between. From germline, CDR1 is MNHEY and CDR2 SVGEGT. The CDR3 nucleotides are TGTGCCAGCAGTCAGGGTACGCTTAGTCCGCCCCAGCATTTT. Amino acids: CASSQGTLSPPQHF.

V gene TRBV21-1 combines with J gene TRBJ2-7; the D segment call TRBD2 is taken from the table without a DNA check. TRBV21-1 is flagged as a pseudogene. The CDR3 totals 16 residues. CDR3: CASSIYTDSSSYEQYF. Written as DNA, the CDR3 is TGTGCCAGCAGCATCTACACGGACTCAAGCTCCTACGAGCAGTACTTC.

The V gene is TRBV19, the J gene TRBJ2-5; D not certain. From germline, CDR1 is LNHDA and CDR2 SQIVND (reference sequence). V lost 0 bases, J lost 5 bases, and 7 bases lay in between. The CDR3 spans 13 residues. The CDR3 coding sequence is TGTGCCAGTAGTATAGATCGTCGGGAGACCCAGTACTTC. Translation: CASSIDRRETQYF.

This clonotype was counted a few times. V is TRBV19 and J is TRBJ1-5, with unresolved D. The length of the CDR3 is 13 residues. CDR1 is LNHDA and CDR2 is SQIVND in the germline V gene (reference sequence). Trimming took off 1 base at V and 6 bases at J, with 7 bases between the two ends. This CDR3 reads CASSIGPLQPQHF. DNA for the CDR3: TGTGCCAGTAGTATAGGTCCCCTTCAGCCCCAGCATTTT.

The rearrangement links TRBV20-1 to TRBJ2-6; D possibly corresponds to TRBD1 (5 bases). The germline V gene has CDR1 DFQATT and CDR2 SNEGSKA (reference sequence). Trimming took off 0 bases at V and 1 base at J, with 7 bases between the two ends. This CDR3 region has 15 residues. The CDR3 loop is CSARDRASGANVLTF. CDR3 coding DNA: TGCAGTGCTAGAGACAGGGCTTCTGGGGCCAACGTCCTGACTTTC.

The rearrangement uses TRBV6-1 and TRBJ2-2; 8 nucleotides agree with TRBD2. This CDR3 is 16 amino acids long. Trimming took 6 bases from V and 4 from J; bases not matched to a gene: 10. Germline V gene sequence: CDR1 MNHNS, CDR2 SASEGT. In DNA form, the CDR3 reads TGTGCCAGCAGCTTGCTTAGCGGGGCCAGCACCGGGGAGCTGTTTTTT. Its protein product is CASSLLSGASTGELFF.

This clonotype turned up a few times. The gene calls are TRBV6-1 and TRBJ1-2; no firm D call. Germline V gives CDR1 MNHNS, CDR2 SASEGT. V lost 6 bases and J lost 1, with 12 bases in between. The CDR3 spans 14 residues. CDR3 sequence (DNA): TGTGCCAGCAGACGCTCGCCCTATAACTATGGCTACACCTTC. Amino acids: CASRRSPYNYGYTF.

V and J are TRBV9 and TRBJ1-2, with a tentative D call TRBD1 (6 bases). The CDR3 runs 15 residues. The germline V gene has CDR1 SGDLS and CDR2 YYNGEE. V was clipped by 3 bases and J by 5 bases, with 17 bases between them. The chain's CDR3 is CASSATAGGQYGYTF. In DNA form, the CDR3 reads TGTGCCAGCAGCGCGACCGCCGGGGGGCAATATGGCTACACCTTC.

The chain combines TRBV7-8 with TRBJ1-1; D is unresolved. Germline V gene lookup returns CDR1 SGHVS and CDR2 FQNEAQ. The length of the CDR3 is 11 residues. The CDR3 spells CATYKNTEAFF. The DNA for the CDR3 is TGTGCGACGTACAAGAACACTGAAGCTTTCTTT.

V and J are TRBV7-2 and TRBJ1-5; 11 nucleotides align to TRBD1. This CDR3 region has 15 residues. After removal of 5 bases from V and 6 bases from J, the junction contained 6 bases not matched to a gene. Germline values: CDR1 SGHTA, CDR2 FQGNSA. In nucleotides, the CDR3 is TGTGCCAGCAGCCCGAGGACAGGGGGCGGTCAGCCCCAGCATTTT. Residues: CASSPRTGGGQPQHF.

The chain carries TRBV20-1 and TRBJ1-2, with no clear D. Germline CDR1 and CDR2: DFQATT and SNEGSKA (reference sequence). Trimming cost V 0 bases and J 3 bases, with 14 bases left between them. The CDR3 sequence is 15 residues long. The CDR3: CSARDWPAVDYGYTF. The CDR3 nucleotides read TGCAGTGCTAGAGATTGGCCGGCAGTTGACTATGGCTACACCTTC.

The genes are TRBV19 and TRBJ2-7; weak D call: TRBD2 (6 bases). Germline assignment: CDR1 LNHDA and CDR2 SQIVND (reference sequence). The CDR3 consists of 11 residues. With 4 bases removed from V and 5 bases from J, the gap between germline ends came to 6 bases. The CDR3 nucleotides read TGTGCCAGTAGTAGGGGGGACGAGCAGTACTTC. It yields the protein CASSRGDEQYF.

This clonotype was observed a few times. CDR3 amino acids: CASRRGGLQPQHF. CDR3 DNA: TGTGCCAGCAGGCGTGGGGGGCTTCAGCCCCAGCATTTT. The chain recombines TRBV6-2 or TRBV6-3 with TRBJ1-5; a possible D gene is TRBD1 (6 bases). This CDR3 spans 13 amino acids. The V end lost 6 bases, the J end lost 6 bases, and 12 bases lay between the germline ends. CDR1 is MNHEY, CDR2 SVGEGT, per germline.

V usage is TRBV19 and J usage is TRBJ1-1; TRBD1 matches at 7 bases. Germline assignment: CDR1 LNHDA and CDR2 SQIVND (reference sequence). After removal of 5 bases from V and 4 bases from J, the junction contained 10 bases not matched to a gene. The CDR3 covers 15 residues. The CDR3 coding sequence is TGTGCCAGTAGTGCCTACAGGGGAGGTGGCACTGAAGCTTTCTTT. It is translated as CASSAYRGGGTEAFF. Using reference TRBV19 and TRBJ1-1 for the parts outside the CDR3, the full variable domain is DGGITQSPKYLFRKEGQNVTLSCEQNLNHDAMYWYRQDPGQGLRLIYYSQIVNDFQKGDIAEGYSVSREKKESFPLTVTSAQKNPTAFYLCASSAYRGGGTEAFFGQGTRLTVV.

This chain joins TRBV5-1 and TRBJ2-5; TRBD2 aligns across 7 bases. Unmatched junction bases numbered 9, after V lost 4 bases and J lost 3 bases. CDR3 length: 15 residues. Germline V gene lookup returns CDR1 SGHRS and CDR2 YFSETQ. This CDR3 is CASSRDGGDEETQYF. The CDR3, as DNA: TGCGCCAGCAGCCGCGATGGGGGGGATGAAGAGACCCAGTACTTC.

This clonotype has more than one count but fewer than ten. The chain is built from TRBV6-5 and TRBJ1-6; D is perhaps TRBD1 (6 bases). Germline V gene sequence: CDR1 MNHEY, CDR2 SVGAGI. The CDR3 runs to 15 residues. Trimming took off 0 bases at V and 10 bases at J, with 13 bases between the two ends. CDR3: CASSYSGGVESPLHF. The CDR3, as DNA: TGTGCCAGCAGTTACTCAGGGGGGGTCGAGTCACCCCTCCACTTT.

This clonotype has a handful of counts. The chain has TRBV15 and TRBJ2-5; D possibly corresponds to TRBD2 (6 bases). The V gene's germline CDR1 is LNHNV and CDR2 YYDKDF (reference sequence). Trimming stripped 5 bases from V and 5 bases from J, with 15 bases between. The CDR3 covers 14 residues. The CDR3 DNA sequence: TGTGCCACCAGCGCCCGCCTGGCGGGGGAGACCCAGTACTTC. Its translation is CATSARLAGETQYF.

DNA for the CDR3: TGTGCCAGCAGTTCCGCCTTCGGACTAGCGCAAGATACGCAGTATTTT. Protein: CASSSAFGLAQDTQYF. The chain links TRBV6-5 to TRBJ2-3; the match to TRBD2 covers 9 bases. This CDR3 has 16 residues. V shed 4 bases and J 5 bases; nucleotides not matched to a gene: 10. Germline V gives CDR1 MNHEY, CDR2 SVGAGI.

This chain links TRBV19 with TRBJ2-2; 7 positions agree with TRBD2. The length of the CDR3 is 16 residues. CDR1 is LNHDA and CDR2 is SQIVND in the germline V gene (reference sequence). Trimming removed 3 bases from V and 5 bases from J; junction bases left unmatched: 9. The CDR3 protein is CASSIPSGVGTGELFF. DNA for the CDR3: TGTGCCAGTAGTATTCCCAGCGGGGTGGGGACCGGGGAGCTGTTTTTT.

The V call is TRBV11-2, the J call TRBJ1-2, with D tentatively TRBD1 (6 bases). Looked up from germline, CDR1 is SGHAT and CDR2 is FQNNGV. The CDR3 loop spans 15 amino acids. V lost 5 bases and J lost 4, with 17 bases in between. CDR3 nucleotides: TGTGCCAGCAGCCTAGGATGGGGGGCGGGCTATGGCTACACCTTC. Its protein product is CASSLGWGAGYGYTF.

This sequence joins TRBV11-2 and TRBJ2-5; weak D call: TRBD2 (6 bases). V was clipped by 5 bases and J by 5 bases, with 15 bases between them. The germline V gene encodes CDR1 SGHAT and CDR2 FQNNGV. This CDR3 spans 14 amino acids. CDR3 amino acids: CASSPRTIGETQYF. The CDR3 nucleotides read TGTGCCAGCAGCCCAAGGACTATTGGGGAGACCCAGTACTTC.

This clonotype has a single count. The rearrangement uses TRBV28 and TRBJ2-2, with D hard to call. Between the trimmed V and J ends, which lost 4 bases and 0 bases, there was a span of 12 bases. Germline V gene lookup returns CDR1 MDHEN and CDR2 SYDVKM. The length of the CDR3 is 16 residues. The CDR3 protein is CASSSEKGSNTGELFF. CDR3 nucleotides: TGTGCCAGCAGTTCTGAGAAAGGCTCGAACACCGGGGAGCTGTTTTTT.

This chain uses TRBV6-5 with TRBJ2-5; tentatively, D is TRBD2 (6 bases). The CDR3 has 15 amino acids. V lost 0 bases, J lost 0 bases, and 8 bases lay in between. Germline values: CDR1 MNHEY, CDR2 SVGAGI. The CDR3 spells CASSYSQRDQETQYF. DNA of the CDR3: TGTGCCAGCAGTTACTCTCAGCGGGACCAAGAGACCCAGTACTTC.